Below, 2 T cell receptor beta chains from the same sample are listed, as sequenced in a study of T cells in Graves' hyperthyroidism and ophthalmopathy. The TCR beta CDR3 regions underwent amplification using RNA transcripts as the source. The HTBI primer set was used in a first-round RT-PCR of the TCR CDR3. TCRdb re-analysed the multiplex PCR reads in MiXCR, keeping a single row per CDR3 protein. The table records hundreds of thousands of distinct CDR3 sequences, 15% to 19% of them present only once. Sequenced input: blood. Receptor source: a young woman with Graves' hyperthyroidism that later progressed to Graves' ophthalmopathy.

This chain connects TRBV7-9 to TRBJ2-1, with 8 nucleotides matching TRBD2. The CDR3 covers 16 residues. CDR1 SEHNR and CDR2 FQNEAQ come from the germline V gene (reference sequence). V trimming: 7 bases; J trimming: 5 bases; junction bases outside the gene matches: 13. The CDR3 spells CASTPLMTSANNEQFF. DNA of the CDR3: TGTGCCAGCACCCCCTTAATGACTAGCGCAAACAATGAGCAGTTCTTC.

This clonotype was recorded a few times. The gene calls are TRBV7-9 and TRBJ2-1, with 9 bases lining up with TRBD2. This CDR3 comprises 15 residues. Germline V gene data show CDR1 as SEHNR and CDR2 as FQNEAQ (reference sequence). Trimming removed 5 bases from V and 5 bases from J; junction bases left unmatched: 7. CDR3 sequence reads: CASSTKGLADNEQFF. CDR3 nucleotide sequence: TGTGCCAGCAGCACCAAGGGACTAGCAGACAATGAGCAGTTCTTC.